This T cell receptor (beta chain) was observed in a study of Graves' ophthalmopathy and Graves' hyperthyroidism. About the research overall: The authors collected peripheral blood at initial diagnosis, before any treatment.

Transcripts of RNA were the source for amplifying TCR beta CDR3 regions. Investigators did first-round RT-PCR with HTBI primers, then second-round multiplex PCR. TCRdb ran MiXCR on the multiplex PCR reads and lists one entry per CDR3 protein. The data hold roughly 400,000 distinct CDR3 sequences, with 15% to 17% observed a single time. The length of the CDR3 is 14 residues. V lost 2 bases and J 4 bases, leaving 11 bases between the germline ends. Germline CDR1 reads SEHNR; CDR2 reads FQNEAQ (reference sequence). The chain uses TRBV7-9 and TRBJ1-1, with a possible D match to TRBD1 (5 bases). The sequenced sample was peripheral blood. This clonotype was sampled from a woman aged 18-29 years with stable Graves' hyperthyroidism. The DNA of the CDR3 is TGTGCCAGCAGCTTACCCGGGGGGGGCACTGAAGCTTTCTTT. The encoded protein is CASSLPGGGTEAFF.